The clone carrying this T cell receptor (beta chain) was detected once. Its antigen is still unknown. The data derive from a study of cytomegalovirus exposure and HLA in healthy donors. Whole-study context: Earlier work reported approximately 100 million unique TCR beta sequences from some 180 million T cells. Study results and caveats: In a later analysis, a missense DCLRE1C variant was linked to TCR beta V- and J-gene trimming.

Primers for the PCR totalled 60 Vbeta and 13 Jbeta. Measured with immunoSEQ multiplex PCR; TCRdb has only the in-frame clones, and not every one. Here the sample spans more than 110,000 clones, about four fifths being singletons. Sequenced material: PBMCs. The receptor comes from a man between 35 and 55 years old in good health and CMV-seropositive.

The CDR3 region has the DNA TGTGCCAGCAGTCGGACAGGATGGGAGACCCAGTACTTC. Protein product: CASSRTGWETQYF. The V and J genes are TRBV6-5 and TRBJ2-5, with 7 bases identical to TRBD1. Unmatched junction bases numbered 5, after V lost 5 bases and J lost 5 bases. Looked up from germline, CDR1 is MNHEY and CDR2 is SVGAGI. The CDR3 loop spans 13 amino acids.